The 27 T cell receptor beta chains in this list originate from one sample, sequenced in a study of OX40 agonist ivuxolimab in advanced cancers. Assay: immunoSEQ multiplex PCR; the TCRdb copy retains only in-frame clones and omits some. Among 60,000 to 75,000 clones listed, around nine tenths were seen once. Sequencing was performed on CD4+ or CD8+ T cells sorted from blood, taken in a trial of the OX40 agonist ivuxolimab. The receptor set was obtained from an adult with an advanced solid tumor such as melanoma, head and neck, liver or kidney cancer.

The CDR3 region has the DNA TGTGCCAGCAGCCTCCTACGGACAGGCGGGCACACCATATATTTT. Translated: CASSLLRTGGHTIYF. The chain joins TRBV28 to TRBJ1-3; 7 bases fit TRBD1. V dropped 6 bases and J dropped 8; count of bases not matched to a gene: 13. This CDR3 is 15 amino acids long. CDR1 and CDR2 (germline): MDHEN, SYDVKM. Full variable domain (remainder filled in from reference TRBV28 and TRBJ1-3): DVKVTQSSRYLVKRTGEKVFLECVQDMDHENMFWYRQDPGLGLRLIYFSYDVKMKEKGDIPEGYSVSREKKERFSLILESASTNQTSMYLCASSLLRTGGHTIYFGEGSWLTVV.

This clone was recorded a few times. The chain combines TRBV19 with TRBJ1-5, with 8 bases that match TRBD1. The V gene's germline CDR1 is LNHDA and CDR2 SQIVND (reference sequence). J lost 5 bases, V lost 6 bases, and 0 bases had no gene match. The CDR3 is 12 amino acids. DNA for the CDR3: TGTGCCAGTAGGACAGGGGATCAGCCCCAGCATTTT. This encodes CASRTGDQPQHF. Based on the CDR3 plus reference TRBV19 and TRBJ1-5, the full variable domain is DGGITQSPKYLFRKEGQNVTLSCEQNLNHDAMYWYRQDPGQGLRLIYYSQIVNDFQKGDIAEGYSVSREKKESFPLTVTSAQKNPTAFYLCASRTGDQPQHFGDGTRLSIL.

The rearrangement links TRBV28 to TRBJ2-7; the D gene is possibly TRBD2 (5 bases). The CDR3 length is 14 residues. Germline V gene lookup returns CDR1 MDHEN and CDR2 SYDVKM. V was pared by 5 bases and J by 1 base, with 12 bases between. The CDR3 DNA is TGTGCCAGCAGTGAGCCGCGGGTTTCCTACGAGCAGTACTTC. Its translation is CASSEPRVSYEQYF.

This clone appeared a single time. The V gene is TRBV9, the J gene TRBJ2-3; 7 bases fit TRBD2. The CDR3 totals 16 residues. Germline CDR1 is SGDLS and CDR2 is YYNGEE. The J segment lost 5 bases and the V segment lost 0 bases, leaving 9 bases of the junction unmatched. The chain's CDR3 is CASSVGGSGFRDTQYF. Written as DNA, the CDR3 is TGTGCCAGCAGCGTAGGTGGTAGCGGGTTCCGAGATACGCAGTATTTT.

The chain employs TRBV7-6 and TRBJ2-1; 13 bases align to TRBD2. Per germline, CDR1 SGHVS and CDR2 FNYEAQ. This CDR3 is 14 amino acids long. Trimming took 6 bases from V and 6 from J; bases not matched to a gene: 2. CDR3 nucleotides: TGTGCCAGCAGTAGGACTAGCGGGGGCAATGAGCAGTTCTTC. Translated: CASSRTSGGNEQFF.

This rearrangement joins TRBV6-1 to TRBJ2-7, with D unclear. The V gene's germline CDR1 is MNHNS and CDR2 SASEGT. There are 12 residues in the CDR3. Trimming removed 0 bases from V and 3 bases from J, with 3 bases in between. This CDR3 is CASSEAFYEQYF. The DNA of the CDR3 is TGTGCCAGCAGTGAAGCGTTCTACGAGCAGTACTTC.

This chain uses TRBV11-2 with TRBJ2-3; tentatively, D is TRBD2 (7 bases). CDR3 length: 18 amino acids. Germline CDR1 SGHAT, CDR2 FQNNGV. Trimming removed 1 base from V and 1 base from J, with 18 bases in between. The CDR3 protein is CASSLVGAGLGGTDTQYF. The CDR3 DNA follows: TGTGCCAGCAGCTTAGTGGGGGCCGGACTAGGAGGCACAGATACGCAGTATTTT.

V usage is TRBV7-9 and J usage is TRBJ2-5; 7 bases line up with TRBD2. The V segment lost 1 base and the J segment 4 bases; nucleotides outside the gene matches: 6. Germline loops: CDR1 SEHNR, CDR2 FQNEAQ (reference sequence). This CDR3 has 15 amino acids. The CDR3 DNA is TGTGCCAGCAGCTTAGGGCGGGGGACGATAGAGACCCAGTACTTC. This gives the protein CASSLGRGTIETQYF.

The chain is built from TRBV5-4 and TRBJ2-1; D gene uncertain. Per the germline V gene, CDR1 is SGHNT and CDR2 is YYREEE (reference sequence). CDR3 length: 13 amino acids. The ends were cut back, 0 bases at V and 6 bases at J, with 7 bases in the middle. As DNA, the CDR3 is TGTGCCAGCAGCTTGGCGGGCTCCAATGAGCAGTTCTTC. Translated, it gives CASSLAGSNEQFF.

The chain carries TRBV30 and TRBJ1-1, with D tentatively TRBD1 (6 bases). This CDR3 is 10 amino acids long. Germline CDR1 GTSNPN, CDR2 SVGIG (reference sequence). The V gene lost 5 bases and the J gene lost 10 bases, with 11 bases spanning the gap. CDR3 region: CAWGRTAAFF. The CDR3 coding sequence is TGTGCCTGGGGGCGGACAGCAGCTTTCTTT.

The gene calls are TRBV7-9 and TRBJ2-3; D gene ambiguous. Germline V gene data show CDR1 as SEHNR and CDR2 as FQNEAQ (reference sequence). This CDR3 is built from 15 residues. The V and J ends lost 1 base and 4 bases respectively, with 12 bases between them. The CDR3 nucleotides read TGTGCCAGCAGCTTAGTGCTGCCCGTGGCAGATACGCAGTATTTT. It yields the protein CASSLVLPVADTQYF.

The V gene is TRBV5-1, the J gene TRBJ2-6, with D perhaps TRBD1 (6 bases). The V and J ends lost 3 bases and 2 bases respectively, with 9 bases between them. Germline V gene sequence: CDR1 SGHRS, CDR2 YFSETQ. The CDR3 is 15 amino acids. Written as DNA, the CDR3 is TGCGCCAGCAGCTCTGAGGGGGCTGGGGCCAACGTCCTGACTTTC. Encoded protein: CASSSEGAGANVLTF.

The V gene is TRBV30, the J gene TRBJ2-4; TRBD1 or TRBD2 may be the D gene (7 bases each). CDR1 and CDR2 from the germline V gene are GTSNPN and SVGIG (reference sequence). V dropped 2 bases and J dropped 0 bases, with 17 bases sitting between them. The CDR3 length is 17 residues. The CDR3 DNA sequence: TGTGCCTGGAGTCCGGGGGGACAGCCTCTAGCCAAAAACATTCAGTACTTC. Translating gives CAWSPGGQPLAKNIQYF.

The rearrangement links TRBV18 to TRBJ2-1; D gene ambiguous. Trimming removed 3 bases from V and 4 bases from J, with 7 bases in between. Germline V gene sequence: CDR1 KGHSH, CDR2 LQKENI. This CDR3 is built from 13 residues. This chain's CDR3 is CASSPPGYNEQFF. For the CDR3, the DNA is TGTGCCAGCTCACCGCCGGGTTACAATGAGCAGTTCTTC.

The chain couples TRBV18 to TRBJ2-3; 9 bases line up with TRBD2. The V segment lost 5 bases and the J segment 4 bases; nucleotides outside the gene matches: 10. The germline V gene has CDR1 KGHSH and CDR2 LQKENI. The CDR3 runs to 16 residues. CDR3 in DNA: TGTGCCAGCTCATCACGTGTTGGGACTAGCCCAGATACGCAGTATTTT. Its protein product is CASSSRVGTSPDTQYF.

The CDR3 nucleotides read TGCGCCAGCAGCCGGCCGGGACTAGGTGGGCATGAGCAGTTCTTC. It is translated as CASSRPGLGGHEQFF. V and J are TRBV4-1 and TRBJ2-1, with 8 bases fitting TRBD2. Germline V gives CDR1 MGHRA, CDR2 YSYEKL. With 4 bases clipped from V and 8 bases from J, the junction kept 10 bases outside the gene matches. This CDR3 contains 15 residues.

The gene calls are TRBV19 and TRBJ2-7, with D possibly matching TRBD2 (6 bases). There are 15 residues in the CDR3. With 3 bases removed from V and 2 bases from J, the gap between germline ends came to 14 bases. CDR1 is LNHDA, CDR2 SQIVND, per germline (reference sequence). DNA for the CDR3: TGTGCCAGTAGTATGCAAGCGGGCTTTACCTACGAGCAGTACTTC. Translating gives CASSMQAGFTYEQYF.

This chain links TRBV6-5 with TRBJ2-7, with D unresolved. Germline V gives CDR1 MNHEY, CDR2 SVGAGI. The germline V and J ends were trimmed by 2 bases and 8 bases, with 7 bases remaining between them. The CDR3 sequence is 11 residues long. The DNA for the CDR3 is TGTGCCAGCAGTTACGGTGCCAAGCAGTACTTC. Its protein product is CASSYGAKQYF.

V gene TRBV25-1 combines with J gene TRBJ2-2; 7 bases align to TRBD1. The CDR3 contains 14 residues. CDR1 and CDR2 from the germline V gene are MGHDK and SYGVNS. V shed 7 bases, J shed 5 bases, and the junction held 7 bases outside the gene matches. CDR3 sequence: CASIGQDRTGELFF. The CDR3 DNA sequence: TGTGCCAGCATTGGACAGGATAGAACCGGGGAGCTGTTTTTT.

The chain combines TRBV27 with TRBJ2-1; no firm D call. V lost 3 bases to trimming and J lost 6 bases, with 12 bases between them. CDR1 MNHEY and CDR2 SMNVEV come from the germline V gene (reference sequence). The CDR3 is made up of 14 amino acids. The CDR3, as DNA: TGTGCCAGCAGTTTTAGGGCCAGAGTCAATGAGCAGTTCTTC. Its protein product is CASSFRARVNEQFF.

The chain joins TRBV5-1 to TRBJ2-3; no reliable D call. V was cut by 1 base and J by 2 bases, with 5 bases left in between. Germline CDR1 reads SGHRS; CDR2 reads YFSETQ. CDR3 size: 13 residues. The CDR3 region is CASSLSPTDTQYF. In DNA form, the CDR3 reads TGCGCCAGCAGCTTGTCCCCCACAGATACGCAGTATTTT.

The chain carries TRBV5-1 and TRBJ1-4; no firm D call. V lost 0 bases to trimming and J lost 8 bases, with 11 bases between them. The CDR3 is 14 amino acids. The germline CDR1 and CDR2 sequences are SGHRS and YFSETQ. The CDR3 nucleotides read TGCGCCAGCAGCTTGGGACAACTACGGGAAAAACTGTTTTTT. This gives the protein CASSLGQLREKLFF.

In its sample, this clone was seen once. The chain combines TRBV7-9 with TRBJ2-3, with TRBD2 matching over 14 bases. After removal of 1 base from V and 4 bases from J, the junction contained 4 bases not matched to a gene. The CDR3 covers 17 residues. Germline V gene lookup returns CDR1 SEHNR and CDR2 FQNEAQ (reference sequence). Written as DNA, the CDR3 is TGTGCCAGCAGCTTAGTTGGACTAGCGGGAGGCGCAGATACGCAGTATTTT. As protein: CASSLVGLAGGADTQYF.

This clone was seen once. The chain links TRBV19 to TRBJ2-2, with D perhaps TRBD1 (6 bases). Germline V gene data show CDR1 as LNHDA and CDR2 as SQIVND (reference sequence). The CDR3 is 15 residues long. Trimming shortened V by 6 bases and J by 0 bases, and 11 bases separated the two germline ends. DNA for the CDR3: TGTGCCAGTAGCTGGACAGTTTCGAACACCGGGGAGCTGTTTTTT. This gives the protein CASSWTVSNTGELFF.

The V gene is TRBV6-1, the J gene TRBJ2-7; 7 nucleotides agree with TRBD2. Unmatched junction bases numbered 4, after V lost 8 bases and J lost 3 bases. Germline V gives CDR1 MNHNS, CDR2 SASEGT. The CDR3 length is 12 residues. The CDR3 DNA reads TGTGCCAGCGTGGGGGGGGGCTACGAGCAGTACTTC. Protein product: CASVGGGYEQYF.

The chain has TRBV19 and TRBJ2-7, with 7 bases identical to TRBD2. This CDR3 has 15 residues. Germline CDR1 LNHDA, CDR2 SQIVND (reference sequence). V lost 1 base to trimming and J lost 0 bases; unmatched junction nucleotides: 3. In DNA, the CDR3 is TGTGCCAGTAGTATAGGTGGCGGGAGCTCCTACGAGCAGTACTTC. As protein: CASSIGGGSSYEQYF.

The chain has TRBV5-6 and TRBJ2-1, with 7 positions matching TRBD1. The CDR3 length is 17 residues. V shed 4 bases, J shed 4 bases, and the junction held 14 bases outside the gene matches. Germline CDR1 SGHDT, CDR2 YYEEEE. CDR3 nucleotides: TGTGCCAGCAGCAACCCCTTAGCCGCGGACAGGTACAATGAGCAGTTCTTC. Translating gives CASSNPLAADRYNEQFF.